These T cell receptor beta chains were read from a single sample in a study of cytomegalovirus exposure and HLA in healthy donors. Sequenced by immunoSEQ multiplex PCR; TCRdb stores in-frame clones only, minus some. Of some 44,000 clones listed, 50% are singletons. Sequencing used PBMCs. The origin of the receptors is a human donor in good health. The conserved cysteine and the conserved F or W are not part of the CDR3 here. Each record gives: J gene, V gene, CDR3 protein.

>TRBJ2-1|TRBV7-3
ASSQLAGAGNEQF
>TRBJ2-1|TRBV18
ASSPLAGNNEQF
>TRBJ1-2|TRBV14
ASSQAWRDGYT
>TRBJ2-2|TRBV9
ASSVAISGSDTGELF
>TRBJ2-3|TRBV5-8
ASSLMGASTDTQY
>TRBJ1-3|TRBV19
ASSSRDFRGSGNTIY
>TRBJ2-2|TRBV6-6
ASRMSTGELF
>TRBJ2-7|TRBV11-3
ASSLAGGYLYEQY
>TRBJ2-2|TRBV7-2
ASSRDSVSGELF
>TRBJ2-5|TRBV7-7
ASSSASGRGGETQY
>TRBJ2-3|TRBV29-1
SVLKPLAGVSTDTQY
>TRBJ1-6|TRBV5-8
ASSLGGAGAPLH
>TRBJ2-3|TRBV4-1
ASSQDLAGGTDTQY
>TRBJ1-2|TRBV20-1
SGPGSYGYT
>TRBJ1-4|TRBV27
ASRYLGGGTNEKLF
>TRBJ1-1|TRBV7-9
ASSLVSLRGTEAF
>TRBJ1-2|TRBV6-1
ASSAREAVGYT
>TRBJ1-3|TRBV4-1
ASSQGGITGGPGNTIY
>TRBJ2-1|TRBV9
ASSVVGGGASNEQF
>TRBJ1-1|TRBV7-9
ASSATPGQGATEAF
>TRBJ2-7|TRBV14
ASSPLQGAKYEQY
>TRBJ2-4|TRBV5-1
ASSLLGVAKNIQY
>TRBJ1-3|TRBV7-3
ASSSGEGAGNTIY
>-|TRBV6-6
ASSDSGISYEQY
>TRBJ2-3|TRBV4-3
ASSPERLNSWTDTQY
>TRBJ1-1|TRBV11-3
ASSLDLGGRNTEAF
>TRBJ2-7|TRBV6-6
ASSYEGMSREQY
>TRBJ2-2|TRBV6-5
ASSYVGRGAGELF
>TRBJ2-7|TRBV5-1
ASSLAVGGSSYEQY
>TRBJ1-6|TRBV4-2
ASSFSGTGSFPLH
>TRBJ2-3|TRBV7-7
ASSLETGLSTDTQY
>TRBJ2-6|TRBV7-8
ASSLGIQGAFRSGANVLT
>TRBJ1-1|TRBV6-5
ASRGWAGTEAF
>TRBJ1-1|TRBV25-1
ASYNPMNTEAF
>TRBJ2-1|TRBV6-4
ASSWKGGGPNEQF
>TRBJ1-5|TRBV27
ASSSPRVPPYSNQPQH
>TRBJ1-6|TRBV7-2
ASSFFPDHRGNSPLH
>TRBJ2-7|TRBV27
ASSLTPPRRGTSGRGEQY
>TRBJ1-4|TRBV18
ASSVSTNEKLF
>TRBJ2-7|TRBV7-9
ASSLMGGRTGAYEQY
>TRBJ1-2|TRBV5-1
ASSLGDRGGRGYT
>TRBJ1-5|TRBV4-1
ASSQEGSFIQAQH
>TRBJ2-7|TRBV7-6
ASSSKAGASYEQY
>TRBJ2-5|TRBV2
ASSTGPRLRGGETQY
>TRBJ2-7|TRBV13
ASSSAGLVEGTEQY
>TRBJ2-3|TRBV7-6
ASSLKYSGQADTQY
>TRBJ2-3|TRBV7-2
ASSSGGSADTQY
>TRBJ1-1|TRBV4-3
ASSHNLQGANTEAF
>TRBJ1-2|TRBV19
ASTPPPHGEGSPYGYT
>TRBJ1-5|TRBV7-9
ASSLTADQPQH
>TRBJ2-7|TRBV7-2
ASSLDRIEQY
>TRBJ1-2|TRBV15
ATSRWRGGGYT
>TRBJ1-3|TRBV7-6
ATNKGGWSTIY
>TRBJ1-2|TRBV9
ASSEQTQGANYGYT
>TRBJ1-2|TRBV5-1
ASSFRPGHENGYT
>TRBJ2-7|TRBV27
ASSDNRVSYEQY
>TRBJ2-1|TRBV11-1
ASSLGSGRGGDEQF
>TRBJ2-2|TRBV7-3
ASSYRRAGQNTGELF
>TRBJ2-3|TRBV27
ASRNFGTDTQY